This is a list of T cell receptor beta chains from one sample in a study of T cell repertoires in cytomegalovirus infection. TCRdb processed the reads anew with MiXCR; each CDR3 protein has one entry. This repertoire shows roughly 920,000 distinct CDR3 sequences, around 32% found once; its top ten account for around 15%. No cognate antigen is known for these TCRs. The specimen was cultured CD8+ T cells from PBMCs, collected from culture after CMV antigen stimulation. The source of these receptors is a human donor in good health (CMV status not recorded). Some clones in this sample may be carry-over from other donors' samples. CDR3s include the opening cysteine and the closing phenylalanine or tryptophan. The D gene is left open where the match is weak. Clone size appears in some rows only: once, few, many, or a class for an expanded clone.

clone_size,v_call,d_call,j_call,cdr3_aa,cdr3_nt
few,TRBV6-1,TRBD1,TRBJ1-2,CASSDRYPTGAKGYTF,TGTGCCAGCAGTGATCGATACCCGACAGGGGCTAAAGGCTACACCTTC
.,TRBV15,.,TRBJ1-4,CATSRDRAGEDEKLFF,TGTGCCACCAGCAGAGATCGGGCAGGGGAAGATGAAAAACTGTTTTTT
.,TRBV10-3,.,TRBJ1-2,CAILQGFPYGYTF,TGTGCCATTCTCCAGGGGTTCCCGTATGGCTACACCTTC
few,TRBV29-1,.,TRBJ1-1,CSVVFTNTEAFF,TGCAGCGTTGTGTTTACGAACACTGAAGCTTTCTTT
.,TRBV24-1,.,TRBJ2-2,CATSEATATGELFF,TGTGCCACCAGTGAGGCCACAGCGACCGGGGAGCTGTTTTTT
.,TRBV27,TRBD1,TRBJ1-2,CASRPDRGHGYTF,TGTGCCAGCCGGCCGGACAGGGGGCACGGCTACACCTTC
.,TRBV28,.,TRBJ1-5,CASRTIEYSNQPQHF,TGTGCCAGCAGGACCATAGAGTATAGCAATCAGCCCCAGCATTTT
.,TRBV7-3,.,TRBJ2-2,CASSSYEGGNTGELFF,TGTGCCAGCAGCTCGTATGAGGGGGGGAACACCGGGGAGCTGTTTTTT
.,TRBV20-1,TRBD2,TRBJ2-7,CSALAGTYYEQYF,TGCAGTGCCCTAGCGGGGACTTACTACGAGCAGTACTTC
.,TRBV27,TRBD1,TRBJ1-2,CASSISGTVLGVGYGYTF,TGTGCCAGCAGTATCTCCGGGACAGTCCTGGGGGTTGGTTATGGCTACACCTTC
.,TRBV12-3/TRBV12-4,.,TRBJ1-2,CASSFTGAPGYTF,TGTGCCAGCAGTTTTACGGGGGCGCCTGGCTACACCTTC
.,TRBV12-3/TRBV12-4,.,TRBJ1-5,CASRGGGNQPQHF,TGTGCCAGCAGGGGCGGTGGCAATCAGCCCCAGCATTTT
.,TRBV10-3,TRBD2,TRBJ2-1,CAISPAWGSGGHEQFF,TGTGCCATCAGCCCTGCCTGGGGTAGCGGGGGGCATGAGCAGTTCTTC
.,TRBV28,.,TRBJ1-2,CASSLSQSYGYTF,TGTGCCAGCAGTTTATCACAGAGCTATGGCTACACCTTC
.,TRBV3-1,TRBD1,TRBJ2-7,CASSQGGQGHEQYF,TGTGCCAGCAGCCAAGGAGGACAGGGACACGAGCAGTACTTC
.,TRBV12-5,.,TRBJ2-7,CASGLPHEQYF,TGTGCTAGTGGTTTGCCTCACGAGCAGTACTTC
few,TRBV6-6,.,TRBJ2-2,CASSFVQGSSLTNTGELFF,TGTGCCAGCAGTTTCGTGCAGGGGAGTAGCCTTACGAACACCGGGGAGCTGTTTTTT
.,TRBV14,.,TRBJ2-7,CASSQGAGYFYEQYF,TGTGCCAGCAGCCAAGGGGCAGGTTACTTCTACGAGCAGTACTTC